This T cell receptor (beta chain) was observed in a study of blood T cell repertoires in COVID-19. About the study: Both acute and convalescent COVID-19 samples were obtained from the United States, Italy and Spain. In each case, the material was cDNA or gDNA derived from T cells, B-cell-depleted T cells, or PBMCs.

CDR3 length: 17 amino acids. Trimming left V 0 bases short and J 0 bases short, with 13 bases between. Looked up from germline, CDR1 is SGHKS and CDR2 is YYEKEE (reference sequence). TCRdb's copy holds only in-frame clones and misses some; the assay was immunoSEQ multiplex PCR. The sample yields some 250,000 clones, around 86% seen once. The chain employs TRBV5-5 and TRBJ1-3, with no clear D. The sequencing sample was made of peripheral blood. The clonotype was recovered from a woman younger than 45 who had recovered from COVID-19. Here the CDR3 reads CASSLEPAGYSGNTIYF. The CDR3 DNA reads as TGTGCCAGCAGCTTGGAACCGGCAGGCTACTCTGGAAACACCATATATTTT.